The subject of this entry is one T cell receptor beta chain. The antigen is undetermined. The CDR3 is 16 amino acids. Per germline, CDR1 MNHEY and CDR2 SMNVEV (reference sequence). With V trimmed by 2 bases and J by 0 bases, 4 bases remained unmatched. These data are taken from a study of post-analysis software for immune sequencing data. Regarding the study as a whole: TRBV5-6, TRBV5-1 and TRBV20-1 belonged to a set of roughly 5 TRBV segments that were more frequent in patients than controls. Compared against controls, patients with multiple sclerosis displayed significantly lower normalized Chao1 diversity.

TCR beta libraries were prepared from cDNA with unique molecular identifiers. One entry per CDR3 protein, called by TCRdb with MiXCR from the PCR reads. The sample contains approximately 150,000 distinct CDR3 sequences, about 29% of which appear only once. The sample taken for sequencing was blood. The sequence came from a girl aged 5-17 years with multiple sclerosis. The chain recombines TRBV27 with TRBJ2-7; 10 nucleotides agree with TRBD2. The CDR3 coding sequence is TGTGCCAGCAGTTTAAGTCTAGCGGGAGTCTCCTACGAGCAGTACTTC. Protein sequence: CASSLSLAGVSYEQYF.